This entry lists 30 T cell receptor beta chains sequenced from one sample in a study of PD-1 blockade in mismatch repair-deficient tumors. Data came from immunoSEQ multiplex PCR; TCRdb stores just in-frame clones and leaves some out. The sample lists about 130,000 clones; about nine tenths were seen once. Material: peripheral blood, obtained approximately 73 weeks after starting pembrolizumab. Receptors originate from an adult with mismatch repair-deficient cancer.

The chain has TRBV2 and TRBJ2-2; TRBD1 aligns across 7 bases. Looked up from germline, CDR1 is SNHLY and CDR2 is FYNNEI. This CDR3 region has 15 residues. Germline trimming cut 7 bases from V and 5 bases from J; bases unmatched to any gene: 10. Here the CDR3 DNA reads TGTGCCAGCATCCCAGAGGCAGGGGGTACCGGGGAGCTGTTTTTT. Translation: CASIPEAGGTGELFF. The whole variable domain, filled in from reference TRBV2 and TRBJ2-2, reads EPEVTQTPSHQVTQMGQEVILRCVPISNHLYFYWYRQILGQKVEFLVSFYNNEISEKSEIFDDQFSVERPDGSNFTLKIRSTKLEDSAMYFCASIPEAGGTGELFFGEGSRLTVL.

This clone appeared once. CDR3 in DNA: TGTGCCAGCAGTTTATATTCCGGGACAGTGGGCACCGGGGAGCTGTTTTTT. Translation: CASSLYSGTVGTGELFF. The chain carries TRBV27 and TRBJ2-2; 7 bases fit TRBD1. The CDR3 has 17 amino acids. Trimming cost V 1 base and J 4 bases; bases outside gene matches: 9. The germline CDR1 and CDR2 sequences are MNHEY and SMNVEV (reference sequence).

The chain has TRBV7-9 and TRBJ2-7; tentative D call: TRBD2 (6 bases). This CDR3 contains 16 residues. Trimming pared 0 bases from V and 6 bases from J, leaving 18 bases between. Germline assignment: CDR1 SEHNR and CDR2 FQNEAQ (reference sequence). The chain's CDR3 is CASSLAVGGVVIEQYF. The CDR3 DNA follows: TGTGCCAGCAGCTTAGCGGTGGGGGGAGTTGTCATCGAGCAGTACTTC.

This clone came up a few times. The chain carries TRBV6-4 and TRBJ2-2; 7 nucleotides agree with TRBD2. The CDR3 loop spans 14 amino acids. The germline gives CDR1 MRHNA, CDR2 SNTAGT. J was trimmed by 3 bases and V by 5 bases; bases with no gene match: 3. The DNA of the CDR3 is TGTGCCAGCAGTTTAGCGGGCGACACCGGGGAGCTGTTTTTT. This codes for CASSLAGDTGELFF.

This chain links TRBV7-9 with TRBJ2-3, with 7 bases fitting TRBD1. V lost 4 bases to trimming and J lost 5 bases; unmatched junction nucleotides: 9. Germline V gives CDR1 SEHNR, CDR2 FQNEAQ (reference sequence). The CDR3 runs 15 residues. The CDR3 reads CASSSGQGVGDTQYF. For the CDR3, the DNA is TGTGCCAGCAGCTCAGGGCAGGGGGTTGGAGATACGCAGTATTTT.

The genes are TRBV4-1 and TRBJ2-5; perhaps D is TRBD1 or TRBD2 (5 bases each). V gave up 4 bases and J gave up 2 bases, with 11 bases separating them. Germline CDR1 MGHRA, CDR2 YSYEKL. This CDR3 has 14 amino acids. Written as DNA, the CDR3 is TGCGCCAGCAGCCGGGACCAATTTCAAGAGACCCAGTACTTC. Its protein product is CASSRDQFQETQYF.

In its sample, this clone was seen many times. Other DNA sequences in this specimen translate into the identical CDR3. The rearrangement uses TRBV7-8 and TRBJ2-1; D perhaps matches TRBD2 (5 bases). Trimming pared 1 base from V and 6 bases from J, leaving 13 bases between. Per germline, CDR1 SGHVS and CDR2 FQNEAQ. There are 15 residues in the CDR3. In nucleotides, the CDR3 is TGTGCCAGCAGCTTAGAGCTAGCAGGAGTCAATGAGCAGTTCTTC. This translates into CASSLELAGVNEQFF. The variable domain in full, completed from reference TRBV7-8 and TRBJ2-1, reads GAGVSQSPRYKVAKRGQDVALRCDPISGHVSLFWYQQALGQGPEFLTYFQNEAQLDKSGLPSDRFFAERPEGSVSTLKIQRTQQEDSAVYLCASSLELAGVNEQFFGPGTRLTVL.

This clone was counted at least ten times. CDR3 coding DNA: TGCAGCGTCCTTACGGGTTCCAATCAGCCCCAGCATTTT. It translates to CSVLTGSNQPQHF. The gene calls are TRBV29-1 and TRBJ1-5; D call uncertain. V was cut by 6 bases and J by 3 bases, with 12 bases left in between. This CDR3 contains 13 residues. CDR1 is SQVTM and CDR2 is ANQGSEA in the germline V gene.

The genes are TRBV29-1 and TRBJ1-1, with no clear D. CDR1 is SQVTM, CDR2 ANQGSEA, per germline. This CDR3 has 12 amino acids. Trimming pared 4 bases from V and 0 bases from J, leaving 6 bases between. The CDR3 DNA is TGCAGCGTTGTGACCATGAACACTGAAGCTTTCTTT. Translated: CSVVTMNTEAFF. Based on the CDR3 plus reference TRBV29-1 and TRBJ1-1, the full variable domain is SAVISQKPSRDICQRGTSLTIQCQVDSQVTMMFWYRQQPGQSLTLIATANQGSEATYESGFVIDKFPISRPNLTFSTLTVSNMSPEDSSIYLCSVVTMNTEAFFGQGTRLTVV.

The chain uses TRBV5-6 and TRBJ2-7, with unresolved D. V was trimmed by 0 bases and J by 2 bases, leaving 15 bases between them. In germline, CDR1 is SGHDT, CDR2 YYEEEE. This CDR3 region has 16 residues. The CDR3 region is CASSLGPTPAAYEQYF. For the CDR3, the DNA is TGTGCCAGCAGCTTGGGACCGACCCCCGCGGCCTACGAGCAGTACTTC.

V and J are TRBV4-2 and TRBJ1-1; 12 bases are shared with TRBD1. Germline CDR1 LGHNA, CDR2 YNFKEQ. CDR3 length equals 19 residues. V was pared by 1 base and J by 3 bases, with 12 bases of the junction left unmatched. CDR3 loop: CASSQVRDWDRGRDTEAFF. CDR3 bases: TGTGCCAGCAGCCAAGTCCGTGACTGGGACAGGGGGCGGGACACTGAAGCTTTCTTT.

The rearrangement links TRBV6-5 to TRBJ2-3; no firm D call. CDR1 and CDR2 (germline): MNHEY, SVGAGI. The CDR3 is 14 residues long. Trimming removed 3 bases from V and 0 bases from J, with 7 bases in between. The CDR3 nucleotides read TGTGCCAGCAGTTATCATACTAGCACAGATACGCAGTATTTT. The encoded protein is CASSYHTSTDTQYF.

The rearrangement links TRBV6-1 to TRBJ2-1, with TRBD2 matching 9 bases. V shed 1 base, J shed 3 bases, and the junction held 4 bases outside the gene matches. Germline CDR1 is MNHNS and CDR2 is SASEGT. The CDR3 is made up of 16 amino acids. This CDR3 reads CASSEGAGGGYNEQFF. The CDR3 DNA reads as TGTGCCAGCAGTGAAGGAGCGGGAGGTGGCTACAATGAGCAGTTCTTC.

CDR3 nucleotides: TGTGCCAGCAGCTTAGTATTACAGCGGGAGTGGATTGAGCAGTTCTTC. Translating gives CASSLVLQREWIEQFF. The chain joins TRBV7-8 to TRBJ2-1; 8 bases agree with TRBD2. The germline V gene encodes CDR1 SGHVS and CDR2 FQNEAQ. CDR3 length: 16 amino acids. The trim removed 1 base at V and 9 bases at J, leaving 11 bases unmatched.

The chain links TRBV4-2 to TRBJ1-5; TRBD1 is a possible D gene (5 bases). From germline, CDR1 is LGHNA and CDR2 YNFKEQ. The CDR3 is 16 residues long. Trimming left V 1 base short and J 2 bases short, with 12 bases between. The CDR3 DNA reads as TGTGCCAGCAGCCAAGTGGGCAGGGAGGGCAATCAGCCCCAGCATTTT. It specifies CASSQVGREGNQPQHF.

V and J are TRBV4-1 and TRBJ2-1; 10 bases are shared with TRBD2. The CDR3 runs 16 residues. The germline V gene encodes CDR1 MGHRA and CDR2 YSYEKL. J lost 9 bases, V lost 3 bases, and 11 bases had no gene match. CDR3 loop: CASSQLASGSGGEQFF. The CDR3 DNA reads as TGCGCCAGCAGCCAGCTGGCTAGCGGGAGTGGGGGTGAGCAGTTCTTC.

This chain connects TRBV6-5 to TRBJ2-7; no definite D call. V lost 5 bases and J 6 bases, leaving 14 bases between the germline ends. The germline V gene encodes CDR1 MNHEY and CDR2 SVGAGI. The CDR3 is 13 residues long. The CDR3 spells CASSHPRRGEQYF. In DNA form, the CDR3 reads TGTGCCAGCAGTCACCCCCGGAGAGGCGAGCAGTACTTC.

J is TRBJ2-3 and V is TRBV10-3; D could derive from TRBD1 or TRBD2 (5 bases each). CDR1 is ENHRY and CDR2 is SYGVKD in the germline V gene. Trimming pared 3 bases from V and 8 bases from J, leaving 15 bases between. CDR3 size: 14 residues. The CDR3 nucleotides are TGTGCCATCAGTGAAGTGGATCGTGGGGGTACGCAGTATTTT. Translating gives CAISEVDRGGTQYF.

This clone has more than one count but fewer than ten. The rearrangement uses TRBV7-9 and TRBJ2-7; D is perhaps TRBD2 (5 bases). CDR3 length: 14 amino acids. Trimming pared 5 bases from V and 3 bases from J, leaving 14 bases between. Germline V gives CDR1 SEHNR, CDR2 FQNEAQ (reference sequence). As DNA, the CDR3 is TGTGCCAGCAGCCCGGCGGGCCGCTTCTACGAGCAGTACTTC. Translating it yields CASSPAGRFYEQYF.

The gene calls are TRBV28 and TRBJ1-3, with unresolved D. This CDR3 is built from 12 residues. Trimming pared 4 bases from V and 4 bases from J, leaving 5 bases between. CDR1 and CDR2 from the germline V gene are MDHEN and SYDVKM. The CDR3 DNA reads as TGTGCCAGCAGTTCGATGGGAAACACCATATATTTT. It encodes CASSSMGNTIYF.

The gene calls are TRBV9 and TRBJ2-5, with 10 bases lining up with TRBD2. Germline V gene data show CDR1 as SGDLS and CDR2 as YYNGEE. Trimming removed 7 bases from V and 5 bases from J; junction bases left unmatched: 14. This CDR3 is 16 amino acids long. CDR3 in DNA: TGTGCCAGCTCGAAGCAAGCGGGAGGGCCCTTGGAGACCCAGTACTTC. Translated, it gives CASSKQAGGPLETQYF.

This clone was recorded once. The chain recombines TRBV5-4 with TRBJ2-7; TRBD1 matches 7 bases. CDR1 SGHNT and CDR2 YYREEE come from the germline V gene (reference sequence). This CDR3 spans 15 amino acids. J lost 4 bases, V lost 1 base, and 8 bases had no gene match. The DNA of the CDR3 is TGTGCCAGCAGCTTGTCAGAGACAGGGTCGTACGAGCAGTACTTC. Residues: CASSLSETGSYEQYF.

The V call is TRBV5-6, the J call TRBJ2-3, with TRBD2 matching 12 bases. Unmatched junction bases numbered 2, after V lost 4 bases and J lost 2 bases. CDR3 length: 15 amino acids. Germline CDR1 and CDR2: SGHDT and YYEEEE. CDR3 coding DNA: TGTGCCAGCAGCGGACTAGCGGGAAACACAGATACGCAGTATTTT. It specifies CASSGLAGNTDTQYF.

This chain links TRBV19 with TRBJ2-4; 7 bases line up with TRBD2. This CDR3 has 15 residues. V lost 4 bases to trimming and J lost 5 bases; unmatched junction nucleotides: 8. CDR1 LNHDA and CDR2 SQIVND come from the germline V gene (reference sequence). CDR3 sequence: CASSTSLAVENIQYF. The CDR3 coding sequence is TGTGCCAGTAGTACCAGTCTAGCGGTTGAAAACATTCAGTACTTC.

This rearrangement joins TRBV4-1 to TRBJ2-7, with D hard to call. CDR3 length: 15 residues. Germline lookup yields CDR1 MGHRA and CDR2 YSYEKL. Trimming pared 4 bases from V and 0 bases from J, leaving 13 bases between. The CDR3: CASSLRQAPSYEQYF. DNA of the CDR3: TGCGCCAGCAGCCTCAGGCAGGCCCCCTCCTACGAGCAGTACTTC.

This chain connects TRBV11-3 to TRBJ2-1; 8 bases fit TRBD1. This CDR3 comprises 19 residues. V shed 5 bases and J 0 bases; nucleotides not matched to a gene: 15. The germline V gene has CDR1 SGHNT and CDR2 YENEEA. The CDR3 DNA reads as TGTGCCAGCAGCCGAGGACAGGGTTGGTTTTTTGGCTCCTACAATGAGCAGTTCTTC. It encodes CASSRGQGWFFGSYNEQFF. Full variable domain (remainder filled in from reference TRBV11-3 and TRBJ2-1): EAGVVQSPRYKIIEKKQPVAFWCNPISGHNTLYWYLQNLGQGPELLIRYENEEAVDDSQLPKDRFSAERLKGVDSTLKIQPAELGDSAVYLCASSRGQGWFFGSYNEQFFGPGTRLTVL.

This clone was recorded a few times. V and J are TRBV10-2 and TRBJ1-1, with a tentative D call TRBD1 (5 bases). Between the trimmed V and J ends, which lost 6 bases and 0 bases, there was a span of 11 bases. In germline, CDR1 is WSHSY, CDR2 SAAADI. CDR3 length: 14 residues. CDR3 amino acids: CASSPGRLNTEAFF. CDR3 nucleotides: TGCGCCAGCAGCCCGGGACGGCTGAACACTGAAGCTTTCTTT.

The chain uses TRBV28 and TRBJ1-4; D remains unclear. The CDR3 is made up of 17 amino acids. V dropped 5 bases and J dropped 8 bases, with 24 bases sitting between them. The germline gives CDR1 MDHEN, CDR2 SYDVKM. The CDR3 sequence: CASSPPTVQPVGEKLFF. The CDR3 DNA sequence: TGTGCCAGCAGTCCCCCCACCGTACAGCCCGTGGGGGAAAAACTGTTTTTT. Together with reference TRBV28 and TRBJ1-4, the CDR3 gives the full variable domain: DVKVTQSSRYLVKRTGEKVFLECVQDMDHENMFWYRQDPGLGLRLIYFSYDVKMKEKGDIPEGYSVSREKKERFSLILESASTNQTSMYLCASSPPTVQPVGEKLFFGSGTQLSVL.

In its sample, this clone was seen once. This chain uses TRBV13 with TRBJ2-2, with 8 bases aligning to TRBD1. Germline trimming cut 3 bases from V and 5 bases from J; bases unmatched to any gene: 2. Germline CDR1 and CDR2: PRHDT and FYEKMQ (reference sequence). The CDR3 covers 14 residues. This chain's CDR3 is CASSLDRATGELFF. Here the CDR3 DNA reads TGTGCCAGCAGCTTGGACAGGGCAACCGGGGAGCTGTTTTTT.

The chain recombines TRBV13 with TRBJ2-2, with 7 bases aligning to TRBD2. Germline-derived CDR1 and CDR2 are PRHDT and FYEKMQ (reference sequence). V was pared by 3 bases and J by 2 bases, with 6 bases of the junction left unmatched. This CDR3 contains 16 residues. As DNA, the CDR3 is TGTGCCAGCAGCTTGCATTCTAGCGGCAACACCGGGGAGCTGTTTTTT. Its protein product is CASSLHSSGNTGELFF. The full variable domain, in which reference TRBV13 and TRBJ2-2 provide the parts outside the CDR3, is AAGVIQSPRHLIKEKRETATLKCYPIPRHDTVYWYQQGPGQDPQFLISFYEKMQSDKGSIPDRFSAQQFSDYHSELNMSSLELGDSALYFCASSLHSSGNTGELFFGEGSRLTVL.